The present T cell receptor (beta chain) was sequenced within a study of blood T cell repertoires in COVID-19. Study background: The cDNA or gDNA used as material had been derived from T cells, B-cell-depleted T cells, or PBMCs.

The CDR3 sequence is 14 residues long. The germline gives CDR1 KGHDR, CDR2 SFDVKD. V was cut by 4 bases and J by 2 bases, with 10 bases left in between. Original analysis: Amplifying reference gene primers gave estimates of nucleated cell counts. Here immunoSEQ multiplex PCR was the method, and the copy in TCRdb shows in-frame clones only, minus some. The V and J calls and clone size are taken from that table; D and trimming were inferred from the DNA. The profile covers 200,000 to 250,000 clones, with around four fifths appearing a single time and 15% to 20% taken by the ten largest. This receptor was taken from a man younger than 40 with active or convalescent COVID-19. The chain has TRBV24-1 and TRBJ1-2, with D unclear. Sequencing was done on a sample of peripheral blood. CDR3 nucleotides: TGTGCCACCAGTGACCCCGACAAGAACTATGGCTACACCTTC. Its protein product is CATSDPDKNYGYTF.